The rows below give T cell receptor beta chains drawn from one sample of a study of shared clonotypes between healthy human individuals. The assay was immunoSEQ multiplex PCR, and TCRdb's table has in-frame clones only and misses some. The data show around 1,000,000 clones, around 77% seen once. The sequencing sample was made of memory CD4+ T cells from PBMCs. These receptors all come from a man aged 18 to 35 in good health. Some clones in this sample may be carry-over from other donors' samples. Each CDR3 is given with its conserved first and last residue.

v_gene	len	j_gene	CDR3aa
TRBV6-6	15	TRBJ2-7	CASSYGSGATYEQYF
TRBV5-6	15	TRBJ1-2	CASGTITQGEAGYTF
TRBV6-1	14	TRBJ2-5	CASSEYSVQETQYF
TRBV18	14	TRBJ1-5	CASSPDSTDQPQHF
TRBV10-3	13	TRBJ2-5	CAIRGTVQETQYF
TRBV2	14	TRBJ1-2	CASSAAQENYGYTF
TRBV7-9	16	TRBJ1-3	CASSSLQGGAGNTIYF
TRBV28	13	TRBJ1-3	CASSGGFRNTIYF
TRBV28	15	TRBJ2-2	CASSLYQGRTGELFF
TRBV29-1	16	TRBJ2-3	CSAVRDPNTSTDTQYF
TRBV5-1	17	TRBJ2-1	CASSSLTTGGPWSEQFF
TRBV15	16	TRBJ2-1	CATSRGGGLAYNEQFF
TRBV10-3	15	TRBJ2-1	CAISDGQVGYNEQFF
TRBV7-3	14	TRBJ1-1	CASSFLGGDTEAFF
TRBV30	15	TRBJ1-6	CAWSRGDRNNSPLHF
TRBV5-3	18	TRBJ2-1	CARSRISDGGRGYNEQFF